Listed here are 10 T cell receptor beta chains from one sample, sequenced in a study of blood T cell repertoires in COVID-19. Here immunoSEQ multiplex PCR was the method, and the copy in TCRdb shows in-frame clones only, minus some. The data contain some 530,000 clones, roughly nine tenths of them singletons. The sample consisted of PBMCs or T cells enriched from blood (not recorded which). These receptors were collected from a woman aged 55-75 years who had recovered from COVID-19.

The chain employs TRBV5-4 and TRBJ2-3; tentative D call: TRBD1 (6 bases). Germline V lookup: CDR1 SGHNT, CDR2 YYREEE (reference sequence). V dropped 2 bases and J dropped 2 bases, with 15 bases sitting between them. This CDR3 contains 16 residues. The CDR3 DNA follows: TGTGCCAGCAGCTTCCGCACTAGGGACACCACAGATACGCAGTATTTT. Its translation is CASSFRTRDTTDTQYF.

The chain links TRBV30 to TRBJ1-6; D perhaps matches TRBD1 (6 bases). The germline gives CDR1 GTSNPN, CDR2 SVGIG (reference sequence). The CDR3 length is 14 residues. V gave up 3 bases and J gave up 4 bases, with 10 bases separating them. This CDR3 reads CAWSGTRYNSPLHF. The CDR3 DNA sequence: TGTGCCTGGAGCGGGACACGTTATAATTCACCCCTCCACTTT.

The genes are TRBV6-4 and TRBJ1-1, with D unresolved. Germline V gene lookup returns CDR1 MRHNA and CDR2 SNTAGT. Deletions cut 4 bases from V and 1 base from J, with 7 bases between. There are 13 residues in the CDR3. The CDR3 nucleotides are TGTGCCAGCAGTGTTAAAGCGAACACTGAAGCTTTCTTT. Protein: CASSVKANTEAFF.

The chain recombines TRBV19 with TRBJ2-2, with 12 bases identical to TRBD1. The CDR3 is 16 amino acids. V shed 7 bases, J shed 4 bases, and the junction held 7 bases outside the gene matches. Germline CDR1 and CDR2: LNHDA and SQIVND (reference sequence). As DNA, the CDR3 is TGTGCCAGTACGGGACAGGGGGCCGTCGGCACCGGGGAGCTGTTTTTT. Encoded protein: CASTGQGAVGTGELFF. Drawing the rest from reference TRBV19 and TRBJ2-2, the complete variable domain is DGGITQSPKYLFRKEGQNVTLSCEQNLNHDAMYWYRQDPGQGLRLIYYSQIVNDFQKGDIAEGYSVSREKKESFPLTVTSAQKNPTAFYLCASTGQGAVGTGELFFGEGSRLTVL.

This rearrangement joins TRBV4-2 to TRBJ2-1, with TRBD2 matching 7 bases. V was pared by 4 bases and J by 5 bases, with 11 bases of the junction left unmatched. Looked up from germline, CDR1 is LGHNA and CDR2 is YNFKEQ. This CDR3 is built from 16 residues. The CDR3 sequence is CASSLTAGLPDNEQFF. The CDR3 DNA reads as TGTGCCAGCAGCCTAACCGCGGGACTACCAGACAATGAGCAGTTCTTC.

The sample holds one count of this clone. The V gene is TRBV7-2, the J gene TRBJ2-7, with 7 positions matching TRBD2. CDR1 and CDR2 (germline): SGHTA, FQGNSA. CDR3 length: 15 residues. J gave up 0 bases and V 5 bases, and 7 bases lay outside the gene matches. CDR3 DNA: TGTGCCAGCAGCACACGGGGCGGGAGCTCCTACGAGCAGTACGTC. It translates to CASSTRGGSSYEQYV.

This chain's CDR3 is CASSLPTDPSTDTQYF. CDR3 DNA: TGCGCCAGCAGCCTCCCGACAGACCCTAGCACAGATACGCAGTATTTT. This chain uses TRBV5-1 with TRBJ2-3; maybe TRBD1 (5 bases). The V gene lost 4 bases and the J gene lost 0 bases, with 15 bases spanning the gap. The germline CDR1 and CDR2 sequences are SGHRS and YFSETQ. This CDR3 spans 16 amino acids.

The chain recombines TRBV7-9 with TRBJ2-1, with 7 bases matching TRBD2. The ends lost 5 bases at V and 6 bases at J; junction bases unmatched: 16. This CDR3 has 17 amino acids. CDR1 and CDR2 from the germline V gene are SEHNR and FQNEAQ (reference sequence). CDR3 in DNA: TGTGCCAGCAGCCTGTCCTCGGGAGGCGCCCTCTCCAATGAGCAGTTCTTC. Protein sequence: CASSLSSGGALSNEQFF. Drawing the rest from reference TRBV7-9 and TRBJ2-1, the complete variable domain is DTGVSQNPRHKITKRGQNVTFRCDPISEHNRLYWYRQTLGQGPEFLTYFQNEAQLEKSRLLSDRFSAERPKGSFSTLEIQRTEQGDSAMYLCASSLSSGGALSNEQFFGPGTRLTVL.

The rearrangement joins TRBV3-1 (or the pseudogene TRBV3-2) to TRBJ1-2; no clear D. The CDR3 spans 13 residues. Trimming removed 4 bases at V and 3 bases at J, with 9 bases between. Germline CDR1 LGHDT, CDR2 YNNKEL (reference sequence). The CDR3 here is CASSPGPDYGYTF. The DNA of the CDR3 is TGTGCCAGCAGCCCCGGTCCGGACTATGGCTACACCTTC.

The chain employs TRBV7-9 and TRBJ1-6; D uncertain. The germline CDR1 and CDR2 sequences are SEHNR and FQNEAQ (reference sequence). The V and J ends lost 6 bases and 6 bases respectively, with 15 bases between them. There are 15 residues in the CDR3. CDR3 nucleotide sequence: TGTGCCAGCAGGGAGTCGCATGCCCTTAATTCACCCCTCCACTTT. This gives the protein CASRESHALNSPLHF. Variable domain in full (rest from reference TRBV7-9 and TRBJ1-6): DTGVSQNPRHKITKRGQNVTFRCDPISEHNRLYWYRQTLGQGPEFLTYFQNEAQLEKSRLLSDRFSAERPKGSFSTLEIQRTEQGDSAMYLCASRESHALNSPLHFGNGTRLTVT.